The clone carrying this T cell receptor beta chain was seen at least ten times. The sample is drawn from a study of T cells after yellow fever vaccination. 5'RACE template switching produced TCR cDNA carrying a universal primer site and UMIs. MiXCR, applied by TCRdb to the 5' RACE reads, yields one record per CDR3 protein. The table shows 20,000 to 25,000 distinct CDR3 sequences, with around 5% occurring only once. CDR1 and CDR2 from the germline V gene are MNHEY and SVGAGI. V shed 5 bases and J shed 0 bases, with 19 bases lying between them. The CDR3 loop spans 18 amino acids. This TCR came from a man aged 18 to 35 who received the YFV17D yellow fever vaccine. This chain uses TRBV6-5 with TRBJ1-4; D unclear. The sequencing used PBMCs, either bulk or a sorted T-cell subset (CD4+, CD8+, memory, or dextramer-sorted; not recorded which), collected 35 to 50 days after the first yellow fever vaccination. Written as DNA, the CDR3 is TGTGCCAGCAGTCATACCCGGAGCAACACCGCAACTAATGAAAAACTGTTTTTT. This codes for CASSHTRSNTATNEKLFF.